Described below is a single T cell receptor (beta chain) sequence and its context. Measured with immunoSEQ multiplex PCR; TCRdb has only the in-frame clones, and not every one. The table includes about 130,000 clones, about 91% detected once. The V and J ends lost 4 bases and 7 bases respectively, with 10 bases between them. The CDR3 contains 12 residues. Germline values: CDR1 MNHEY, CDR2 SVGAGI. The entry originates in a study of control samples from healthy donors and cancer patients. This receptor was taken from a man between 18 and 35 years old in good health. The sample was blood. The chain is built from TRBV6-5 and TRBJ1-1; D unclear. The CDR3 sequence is CASSSWRGEAFF. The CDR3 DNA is TGTGCCAGCAGTTCCTGGCGAGGTGAAGCTTTCTTT.